This T cell receptor (beta chain) was sequenced for a study of PD-L1 blockade in urothelial cancer. At the level of the study: Blood yielded a median of about 150,000 T cells per sample.

The protocol was immunoSEQ multiplex PCR, while the TCRdb copy is restricted to in-frame clones and leaves out a portion. Here the sample spans about 63,000 clones, roughly four fifths being singletons. Time point specified: pretreatment peripheral blood. This clone was counted only a few times. V gave up 5 bases and J gave up 6 bases, with 23 bases separating them. The germline CDR1 and CDR2 sequences are MDHEN and SYDVKM. The CDR3 runs to 16 residues. The sequence derives from a man aged 70-80 years with urothelial cancer. V usage is TRBV28 and J usage is TRBJ2-7; D possibly corresponds to TRBD2 (6 bases). This specimen consisted of PBMCs, obtained around atezolizumab (anti-PD-L1) treatment. CDR3 coding DNA: TGTGCCAGCAGTCTGGCTGGTGGCGGGACTTCGGGCGAGCAGTACTTC. Translating it yields CASSLAGGGTSGEQYF.